A single sample is the source of the 18 T cell receptor beta chains below, sequenced in a study of T cell responses to AZD1222 COVID-19 vaccine. Assay: immunoSEQ multiplex PCR; the TCRdb copy retains only in-frame clones and omits some. The sample holds 100,000 to 150,000 clones, 89% seen once. The specimen was peripheral blood, collected on day 0 of AZD1222 vaccination. The receptor set was obtained from an adult in good health.

The rearrangement joins TRBV7-6 to TRBJ2-1, with 13 positions matching TRBD2. J was trimmed by 7 bases and V by 2 bases; bases with no gene match: 5. This CDR3 is built from 16 residues. Germline CDR1 and CDR2: SGHVS and FNYEAQ. In DNA form, the CDR3 reads TGTGCCAGCAGCTTATTTTGGACTAGCGGGGGTAATGAGCAGTTCTTC. Its protein product is CASSLFWTSGGNEQFF.

This chain uses TRBV20-1 with TRBJ1-1; D ambiguous. Trimming pared 3 bases from V and 6 bases from J, leaving 8 bases between. The CDR3 contains 11 residues. The V gene's germline CDR1 is DFQATT and CDR2 SNEGSKA (reference sequence). This CDR3 is CSAREVAEAFF. CDR3 bases: TGCAGTGCTAGGGAGGTGGCTGAAGCTTTCTTT.

The chain combines TRBV28 with TRBJ2-1; TRBD2 might be the D (7 bases). Deletions cut 10 bases from V and 2 bases from J, with 15 bases between. Germline CDR1 and CDR2: MDHEN and SYDVKM. This CDR3 spans 14 amino acids. The CDR3 coding sequence is TGTGCCACCCGAGGGGGGGCCGCCTACAATGAGCAGTTCTTC. Translated: CATRGGAAYNEQFF.

A single count supports this clone. The chain couples TRBV4-1 to TRBJ1-2; a weak D match, TRBD1 (5 bases). This CDR3 spans 15 amino acids. CDR1 and CDR2 from the germline V gene are MGHRA and YSYEKL. Trimming left V 0 bases short and J 8 bases short, with 16 bases between. The CDR3 reads CASSQDDGLWDGYTF. The CDR3 bases are TGCGCCAGCAGCCAAGACGACGGACTCTGGGACGGCTACACCTTC.

The V and J genes are TRBV6-5 and TRBJ1-1; D unclear. V was shortened by 6 bases and J by 0 bases, with 11 bases between the two germline ends. Germline assignment: CDR1 MNHEY and CDR2 SVGAGI. The CDR3 contains 14 residues. The CDR3 protein is CASSLDGMNTEAFF. CDR3 bases: TGTGCCAGCAGCCTAGATGGAATGAACACTGAAGCTTTCTTT.

The rearrangement links TRBV5-5 to TRBJ1-5; D remains ambiguous. The germline gives CDR1 SGHKS, CDR2 YYEKEE (reference sequence). V lost 0 bases and J lost 3, with 13 bases in between. The CDR3 loop spans 16 amino acids. CDR3 DNA sequence: TGTGCCAGCAGCTTGGGGACGCTCGCCAACAATCAGCCCCAGCATTTT. Translating it yields CASSLGTLANNQPQHF.

CDR3 residues: CASSLGTGYYEQYF. For the CDR3, the DNA is TGTGCCAGCAGCTTAGGGACAGGTTACTACGAGCAGTACTTC. The rearrangement joins TRBV11-2 to TRBJ2-7; 7 bases map to TRBD1. CDR3 length: 14 amino acids. The J segment lost 3 bases and the V segment lost 1 base, leaving 3 bases of the junction unmatched. CDR1 is SGHAT and CDR2 is FQNNGV in the germline V gene. Complete variable domain (other parts from reference TRBV11-2 and TRBJ2-7): EAGVAQSPRYKIIEKRQSVAFWCNPISGHATLYWYQQILGQGPKLLIQFQNNGVVDDSQLPKDRFSAERLKGVDSTLKIQPAKLEDSAVYLCASSLGTGYYEQYFGPGTRLTVT.

The V call is TRBV30, the J call TRBJ1-5, with D hard to call. The CDR3 has 13 residues. Deletions cut 4 bases from V and 5 bases from J, with 12 bases between. CDR1 GTSNPN and CDR2 SVGIG come from the germline V gene (reference sequence). CDR3 sequence (DNA): TGTGCCTGGACGGCAGCCGGGCATCAGCCCCAGCATTTT. This codes for CAWTAAGHQPQHF.

The chain is built from TRBV28 and TRBJ1-1; D is perhaps TRBD1 (6 bases). The ends were cut back, 6 bases at V and 7 bases at J, with 9 bases in the middle. The germline gives CDR1 MDHEN, CDR2 SYDVKM. The CDR3 is 11 amino acids. CDR3 sequence: CASSRGGEAFF. CDR3 sequence (DNA): TGTGCCAGCAGCAGGGGTGGTGAAGCTTTCTTT.

This clone showed up just a few times. The V and J genes are TRBV5-1 and TRBJ1-4, with D maybe TRBD1 (6 bases). V shed 2 bases and J shed 8 bases, with 16 bases lying between them. CDR3 length: 15 amino acids. Germline-derived CDR1 and CDR2 are SGHRS and YFSETQ. CDR3 coding DNA: TGCGCCAGCAGCTTCATCGGACAGCGGGGGGAAAAACTGTTTTTT. It yields the protein CASSFIGQRGEKLFF. The full variable domain, its missing parts supplied by reference TRBV5-1 and TRBJ1-4, is KAGVTQTPRYLIKTRGQQVTLSCSPISGHRSVSWYQQTPGQGLQFLFEYFSETQRNKGNFPGRFSGRQFSNSRSEMNVSTLELGDSALYLCASSFIGQRGEKLFFGSGTQLSVL.

The chain uses TRBV27 and TRBJ1-1; maybe TRBD1 (6 bases). Germline V gene lookup returns CDR1 MNHEY and CDR2 SMNVEV (reference sequence). The CDR3 is 14 residues long. Trimming stripped 5 bases from V and 5 bases from J, with 15 bases between. The CDR3: CASSDKGGGTEAFF. The CDR3 nucleotides are TGTGCCAGCAGTGACAAGGGGGGGGGTACTGAAGCTTTCTTT.

The rearrangement uses TRBV4-3 and TRBJ1-1; D gene uncertain. Per the germline V gene, CDR1 is LGHNA and CDR2 is YSLEER. The CDR3 consists of 13 residues. Trimming stripped 4 bases from V and 1 base from J, with 7 bases between. The CDR3 reads CASSPMRNTEAFF. The CDR3 bases are TGCGCCAGCAGCCCCATGCGGAACACTGAAGCTTTCTTT.

Only a few counts were recorded for this clone. The rearrangement joins TRBV4-3 to TRBJ1-2; D unclear. The V end was cut by 0 bases, the J end by 6 bases, with 11 bases between. There are 14 residues in the CDR3. Germline loops: CDR1 LGHNA, CDR2 YSLEER. The DNA of the CDR3 is TGCGCCAGCAGCCAAGACCGGGCAGAAGATGGCTACACCTTC. Its translation: CASSQDRAEDGYTF.

V and J are TRBV7-9 and TRBJ1-1; D gene ambiguous. CDR1 and CDR2 from the germline V gene are SEHNR and FQNEAQ (reference sequence). The CDR3 extends over 13 amino acids. Between the trimmed V and J ends, which lost 3 bases and 4 bases, there was a span of 9 bases. The CDR3 region has the DNA TGTGCCAGCAGCTTCAGTCCAACCACTGAAGCTTTCTTT. Translation gives CASSFSPTTEAFF.

The chain is built from TRBV4-2 and TRBJ2-1, with 11 bases matching TRBD2. Germline loops: CDR1 LGHNA, CDR2 YNFKEQ. The CDR3 runs 13 residues. V dropped 9 bases and J dropped 8; count of bases not matched to a gene: 6. The CDR3 spells CASSGGAPHEQFF. The CDR3 nucleotides are TGTGCCAGTAGCGGGGGGGCCCCCCATGAGCAGTTCTTC.

CDR3 residues: CASSTWDRGRTDTQYF. The CDR3 DNA sequence: TGTGCCAGCAGTACTTGGGACAGGGGGCGCACAGATACGCAGTATTTT. The chain links TRBV7-9 to TRBJ2-3, with TRBD1 identical over 12 bases. V dropped 6 bases and J dropped 1; count of bases not matched to a gene: 5. There are 16 residues in the CDR3. The germline gives CDR1 SEHNR, CDR2 FQNEAQ (reference sequence).

The chain recombines TRBV28 with TRBJ1-2; the match to TRBD1 covers 9 bases. The ends lost 6 bases at V and 6 bases at J; junction bases unmatched: 8. Per germline, CDR1 MDHEN and CDR2 SYDVKM. The CDR3 runs to 14 residues. The CDR3 DNA reads as TGTGCCAGCAGCTCCACTCGGACAGGGGATGGCTACACCTTC. Its translation is CASSSTRTGDGYTF.

The chain uses TRBV6-6 and TRBJ1-3; tentatively, D is TRBD1 (6 bases). The CDR3 totals 14 residues. The germline V and J ends were trimmed by 5 bases and 4 bases, with 12 bases remaining between them. Per germline, CDR1 MNHNY and CDR2 SVGAGI (reference sequence). The chain's CDR3 is CASSQTGSGNTIYF. The CDR3 DNA reads TGTGCCAGCAGTCAAACAGGGTCAGGAAACACCATATATTTT.